A selection of T cell receptor beta chains follows, all from one sample in a study of blood T cell repertoires in COVID-19. Here immunoSEQ multiplex PCR was the method, and the copy in TCRdb shows in-frame clones only, minus some. The table records fewer than 250,000 clones, 83% of them present only once. The sample consisted of peripheral blood. Source of these receptors: a woman aged 40 to 50 with active or convalescent COVID-19. Both conserved end residues are part of each CDR3. A D gene is named only where the DNA matches it firmly. Clone size is not always given. Where it is, it says once, few, many or a class for expanded clones.

d_gene	j_gene	v_gene	abundance	CDR3nt	CDR3aa
NA	TRBJ1-5	TRBV9	NA	TGTGCCAGCAGCGTCACCCCTGACAAGAATCAGCCCCAGCATTTT	CASSVTPDKNQPQHF
TRBD1	TRBJ1-1	TRBV6-2/TRBV6-3	once	TGTGCCAGCAGCCGCGGACCGGGACAGCCCATGAACACTGAAGCTTTCTTT	CASSRGPGQPMNTEAFF
TRBD1	TRBJ1-2	TRBV6-5	NA	TGTGCCAGCAGTTACTCGCGACAGGGTTATGGCTACACCTTC	CASSYSRQGYGYTF
TRBD1	TRBJ1-2	TRBV28	NA	TGTGCCAGCAGCCTGCCGGGACAGGGGTATGGCTACACCTTC	CASSLPGQGYGYTF
NA	TRBJ1-5	TRBV18	NA	TGTGCCAGCTCACCACCCGCGCGGGCCAATCAGCCCCAGCATTTT	CASSPPARANQPQHF
NA	TRBJ2-7	TRBV11-3	NA	TGTGCCAGCAGCCCGGGACTGGCGAGCTCCTACGAGCAGTACTTC	CASSPGLASSYEQYF
NA	TRBJ2-3	TRBV12-3/TRBV12-4	NA	TGTGCCAGCAAGGACAGCGTGGCGCAGTATTTT	CASKDSVAQYF
TRBD2	TRBJ2-5	TRBV2	NA	TGTGCCAGCAGTGAAGGGCGACTAGCGGTATGGGGGGAGACCCAGTACTTC	CASSEGRLAVWGETQYF
NA	TRBJ1-1	TRBV3-1/TRBV3-2	once	TGTGCCAGCAGCCAAGGGACACTTGGGACTGAAGCTTTCTTT	CASSQGTLGTEAFF
TRBD2	TRBJ2-5	TRBV19	once	TGTGCCAGTAGCCTGGGGACTAGCGGGAGGTGGAGAGAGACCCAGTACTTC	CASSLGTSGRWRETQYF
TRBD2	TRBJ2-5	TRBV5-1	NA	TGCGCCAGCAGCTTGGCCCCTAGCGGTCCGGGGGTTGAGACCCAGTACTTC	CASSLAPSGPGVETQYF
NA	TRBJ1-2	TRBV11-3	NA	TGTGCCAGCAGCTTAGAGGGCAGGGATGCTAACTATGGCTACACCTTC	CASSLEGRDANYGYTF
TRBD2	TRBJ2-1	TRBV6-5	NA	TGTGCCAGCCACAAGCGGGAGGGGGTGGGTAATGAGCAGTTCTTC	CASHKREGVGNEQFF
NA	TRBJ2-7	TRBV4-3	few	TGCGCCAGCAGCCAAGATCCCACAGACTACGAGCAGTACTTC	CASSQDPTDYEQYF
NA	TRBJ1-3	TRBV25-1	NA	TGTGCCAGCAGTGAGGACAGCTTCGGAAACACCATATATTTT	CASSEDSFGNTIYF
TRBD2	TRBJ2-1	TRBV6-4	once	TGTGCCAGCAGTGTCCTAGCGGGAGAAAGCAATGAGCAGTTCTTC	CASSVLAGESNEQFF
NA	TRBJ1-3	TRBV30	NA	TGTGCCTGGAGTCTGTCCGGAAACACCATATATTTT	CAWSLSGNTIYF
TRBD1	TRBJ2-7	TRBV24-1	NA	TGTGCCGTGGGGGGGGGACAGGGCTCCTACGAGCAGTACTTC	CAVGGGQGSYEQYF
TRBD1	TRBJ1-2	TRBV3-1/TRBV3-2	NA	TGTGCCAGCAGCCAAGGTACACAGGGGTTGTTTTATGGCTACACCTTC	CASSQGTQGLFYGYTF
NA	TRBJ1-1	TRBV5-1	NA	TGCGCCAGCAGCTCTGAGGGCCCGAACACTGAAGCTTTCTTT	CASSSEGPNTEAFF
TRBD1	TRBJ1-2	TRBV4-1	NA	TGCGCCAGCAGCCAGCCTGGACAGGGGCCAAGTGGCTACACCTTC	CASSQPGQGPSGYTF
TRBD2	TRBJ2-7	TRBV30	NA	TGTGCCCGTTCTAGCCAGCGGGAGGGCTACGAGCAGTACTTC	CARSSQREGYEQYF
NA	TRBJ2-5	TRBV5-1	NA	TGCGCCAGCAGCCCGTACGGTAGTAACGGAGAGACCCAGTACTTC	CASSPYGSNGETQYF
TRBD1	TRBJ2-1	TRBV11-3	NA	TGTGCCAGCAGCTTAGGTGGGACAGTTACGTTTGGAATTGTTTACAATGAGCAGTTCTTC	CASSLGGTVTFGIVYNEQFF
TRBD1	TRBJ1-1	TRBV19	NA	TGTGCCAGTATGGATGCCGGGACAGGGAACACTGAAGCTTTCTTT	CASMDAGTGNTEAFF
TRBD2	TRBJ2-1	TRBV7-6	NA	TGTGCCAGCAGCTTTATATTTACGAGCGGGAACTCCTACAATGAGCAGTTCTTC	CASSFIFTSGNSYNEQFF